The 6 T cell receptor beta chains presented below share a single source sample, sequenced in a study of PD-1 blockade in mismatch repair-deficient tumors. Assay: immunoSEQ multiplex PCR; the TCRdb copy retains only in-frame clones and omits some. The sample includes about 120,000 clones, 86% seen only once; the top ten take roughly 13%. Sample: peripheral blood, taken 44 weeks after starting pembrolizumab. The receptor set was obtained from an adult with mismatch repair-deficient cancer.

The V call is TRBV28, the J call TRBJ2-2, with 10 bases identical to TRBD2. The CDR3 is made up of 14 amino acids. Germline assignment: CDR1 MDHEN and CDR2 SYDVKM. Unmatched junction bases numbered 5, after V lost 6 bases and J lost 7 bases. CDR3 region: CASSLGLAVGELFF. The DNA of the CDR3 is TGTGCCAGCAGCCTCGGACTAGCGGTCGGGGAGCTGTTTTTT.

The chain is built from TRBV4-1 and TRBJ2-7; the D call may be TRBD1 or TRBD2 (5 bases each). Germline V gives CDR1 MGHRA, CDR2 YSYEKL. This CDR3 comprises 15 residues. Trimming left V 1 base short and J 3 bases short, with 13 bases between. CDR3 sequence: CASSQAQGGHYEQYF. The CDR3 DNA reads as TGCGCCAGCAGCCAAGCCCAGGGCGGGCACTACGAGCAGTACTTC.

This chain uses TRBV4-2 with TRBJ2-2; tentative D call: TRBD2 (5 bases). The CDR3 totals 16 residues. Germline V CDR1 and CDR2: LGHNA, YNFKEQ. V was cut by 1 base and J by 4 bases, with 13 bases left in between. CDR3 amino acids: CASSQVSGVGTGELFF. In nucleotides, the CDR3 is TGTGCCAGCAGCCAAGTATCCGGGGTAGGCACCGGGGAGCTGTTTTTT.

The chain carries TRBV5-1 and TRBJ1-2, with 7 bases fitting TRBD1. V trimming: 3 bases; J trimming: 8 bases; junction bases outside the gene matches: 16. CDR3 length equals 16 residues. Per the germline V gene, CDR1 is SGHRS and CDR2 is YFSETQ. The CDR3 region has the DNA TGCGCCAGCAGCTCACTCCATGAAGACAGGGCCCAAGGCTACACCTTC. Translation gives CASSSLHEDRAQGYTF.

This clone came up once. The chain links TRBV18 to TRBJ2-7; D not certain. Germline V gene data show CDR1 as KGHSH and CDR2 as LQKENI. CDR3 size: 14 residues. Trimming pared 3 bases from V and 2 bases from J, leaving 11 bases between. The CDR3 loop is CASSPPGPTYEQYF. As DNA, the CDR3 is TGTGCCAGCTCACCTCCGGGCCCAACCTACGAGCAGTACTTC.

The chain recombines TRBV9 with TRBJ2-7, with TRBD1 matching over 7 bases. This CDR3 contains 16 residues. V shed 4 bases, J shed 0 bases, and the junction held 10 bases outside the gene matches. Germline CDR1 and CDR2: SGDLS and YYNGEE. CDR3 amino acids: CASSPYRDSSSYEQYF. The CDR3 nucleotides read TGTGCCAGCAGCCCTTACCGGGACAGCTCCTCCTACGAGCAGTACTTC.